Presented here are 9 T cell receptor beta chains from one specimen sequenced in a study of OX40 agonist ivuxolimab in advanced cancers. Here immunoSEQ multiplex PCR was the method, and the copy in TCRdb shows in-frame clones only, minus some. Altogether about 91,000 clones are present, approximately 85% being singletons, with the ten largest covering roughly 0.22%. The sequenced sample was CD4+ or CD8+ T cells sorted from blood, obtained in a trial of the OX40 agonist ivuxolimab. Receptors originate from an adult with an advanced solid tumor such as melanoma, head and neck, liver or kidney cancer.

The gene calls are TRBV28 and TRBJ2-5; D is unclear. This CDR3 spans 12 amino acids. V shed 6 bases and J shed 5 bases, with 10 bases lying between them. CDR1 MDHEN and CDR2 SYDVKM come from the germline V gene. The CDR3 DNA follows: TGTGCCAGCAGCCGATTGGGGGAGACCCAGTACTTC. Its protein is CASSRLGETQYF.

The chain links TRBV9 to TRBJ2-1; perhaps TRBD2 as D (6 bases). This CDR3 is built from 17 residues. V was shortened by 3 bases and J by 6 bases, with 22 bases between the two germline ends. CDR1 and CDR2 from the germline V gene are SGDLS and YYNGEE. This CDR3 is CASSAHTGLGGVNEQFF. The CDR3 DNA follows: TGTGCCAGCAGCGCGCACACGGGACTCGGAGGGGTCAATGAGCAGTTCTTC.

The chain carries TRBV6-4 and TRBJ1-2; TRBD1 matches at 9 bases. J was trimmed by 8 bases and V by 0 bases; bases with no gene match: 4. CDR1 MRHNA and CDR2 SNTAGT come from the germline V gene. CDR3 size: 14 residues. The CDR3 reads CASSDSDRGTGYTF. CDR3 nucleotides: TGTGCCAGCAGTGACTCGGACAGGGGAACGGGCTACACCTTC.

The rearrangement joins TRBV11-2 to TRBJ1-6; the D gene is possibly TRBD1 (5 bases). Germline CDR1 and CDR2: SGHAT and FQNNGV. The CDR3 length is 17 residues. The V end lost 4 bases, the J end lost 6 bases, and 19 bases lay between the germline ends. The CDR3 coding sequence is TGTGCCAGCAGCTCAGCTCAGGGTTTGGTTCTTAATTCACCCCTCCACTTT. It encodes CASSSAQGLVLNSPLHF. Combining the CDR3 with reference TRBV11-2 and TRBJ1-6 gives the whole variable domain EAGVAQSPRYKIIEKRQSVAFWCNPISGHATLYWYQQILGQGPKLLIQFQNNGVVDDSQLPKDRFSAERLKGVDSTLKIQPAKLEDSAVYLCASSSAQGLVLNSPLHFGNGTRLTVT.

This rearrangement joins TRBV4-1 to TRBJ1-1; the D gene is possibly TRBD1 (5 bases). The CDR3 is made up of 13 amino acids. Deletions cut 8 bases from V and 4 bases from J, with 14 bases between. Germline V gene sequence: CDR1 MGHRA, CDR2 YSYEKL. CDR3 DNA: TGCGCCAGCCGGGACTTGCTCGTCACTGAAGCTTTCTTT. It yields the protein CASRDLLVTEAFF.

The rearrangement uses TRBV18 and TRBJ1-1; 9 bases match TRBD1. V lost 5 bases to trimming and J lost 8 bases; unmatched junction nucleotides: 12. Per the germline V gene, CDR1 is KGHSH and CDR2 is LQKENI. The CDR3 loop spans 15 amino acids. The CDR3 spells CASSTGQGLRMEAFF. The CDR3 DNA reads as TGTGCCAGCTCAACCGGACAGGGGTTAAGGATGGAAGCTTTCTTT.

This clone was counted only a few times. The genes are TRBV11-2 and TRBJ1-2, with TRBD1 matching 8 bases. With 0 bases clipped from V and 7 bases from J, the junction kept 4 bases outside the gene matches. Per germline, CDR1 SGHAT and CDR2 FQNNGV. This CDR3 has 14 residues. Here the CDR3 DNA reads TGTGCCAGCAGCTTAGAGTCAGGGGGCTCTGGCTACACCTTC. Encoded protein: CASSLESGGSGYTF.

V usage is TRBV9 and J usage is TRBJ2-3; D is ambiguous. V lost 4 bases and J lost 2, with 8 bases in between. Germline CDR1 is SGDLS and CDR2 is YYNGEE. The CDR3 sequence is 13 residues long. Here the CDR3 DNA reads TGTGCCAGCAGCCCGACACCCACAGATACGCAGTATTTT. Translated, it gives CASSPTPTDTQYF.

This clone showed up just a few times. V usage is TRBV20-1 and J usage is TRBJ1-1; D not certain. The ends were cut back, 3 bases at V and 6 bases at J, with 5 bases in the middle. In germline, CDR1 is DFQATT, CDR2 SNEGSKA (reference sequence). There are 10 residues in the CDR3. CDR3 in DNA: TGCAGTGCTAGGACCGCTGAAGCTTTCTTT. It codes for CSARTAEAFF.